A single sample gave rise to the 25 T cell receptor beta chains below, sequenced in a study of blood T cell repertoires in COVID-19. Assay used: immunoSEQ multiplex PCR; TCRdb lists only in-frame clones, some missing. The table records approximately 300,000 clones, 90% of them present only once. Sequencing was carried out using peripheral blood. The receptors stem from a woman aged 40 to 55 with COVID-19, enrolled during active disease.

The chain combines TRBV9 with TRBJ1-2; D is possibly TRBD1 (6 bases). Deletions cut 2 bases from V and 2 bases from J, with 16 bases between. The CDR3 runs 16 residues. Germline lookup yields CDR1 SGDLS and CDR2 YYNGEE. The CDR3 coding sequence is TGTGCCAGCAGCGTGGGGGAGGGACATTACAACTATGGCTACACCTTC. This sequence encodes CASSVGEGHYNYGYTF.

DNA of the CDR3: TGTGCCAGCAGTTTGATGGTTCAACGGGGAAGTTCGCTGGGCTACACCTTC. Protein sequence: CASSLMVQRGSSLGYTF. This chain connects TRBV28 to TRBJ1-2; D is unclear. The CDR3 is 17 amino acids. Trimming took 3 bases from V and 8 from J, leaving 25 bases between them. Germline CDR1 and CDR2: MDHEN and SYDVKM.

V and J are TRBV6-6 and TRBJ1-2, with TRBD1 matching 9 bases. The CDR3 is 14 residues long. From germline, CDR1 is MNHNY and CDR2 SVGAGI (reference sequence). J was trimmed by 3 bases and V by 4 bases; bases with no gene match: 3. The CDR3 DNA follows: TGTGCCAGCAGTTGGGACAGGGACGACTATGGCTACACCTTC. This encodes CASSWDRDDYGYTF.

This sequence joins TRBV4-3 and TRBJ2-1, with TRBD1 identical over 8 bases. The CDR3 is 15 residues long. Germline CDR1 LGHNA, CDR2 YSLEER. V dropped 3 bases and J dropped 10; count of bases not matched to a gene: 11. CDR3 amino acids: CASSQTGASRGEQFF. The CDR3 nucleotides read TGCGCCAGCAGCCAGACAGGGGCAAGCCGAGGGGAGCAGTTCTTC.

The chain couples TRBV19 to TRBJ1-2; TRBD1 matches at 7 bases. V lost 2 bases and J lost 4; bases outside the gene matches: 4. The CDR3 has 14 residues. Germline V gives CDR1 LNHDA, CDR2 SQIVND (reference sequence). In DNA form, the CDR3 reads TGTGCCAGTAGTATAATCAGGGGGATCTATGGCTACACCTTC. Its translation is CASSIIRGIYGYTF.

V and J are TRBV27 and TRBJ2-1; the D gene is possibly TRBD2 (6 bases). From germline, CDR1 is MNHEY and CDR2 SMNVEV (reference sequence). This CDR3 has 17 residues. The V and J ends lost 1 base and 6 bases respectively, with 19 bases between them. DNA of the CDR3: TGTGCCAGCAGTTTATATGGCTGGGGGGACGCATTCAATGAGCAGTTCTTC. Its translation is CASSLYGWGDAFNEQFF.

The V and J genes are TRBV7-9 and TRBJ2-7, with D maybe TRBD2 (6 bases). Germline V lookup: CDR1 SEHNR, CDR2 FQNEAQ (reference sequence). The CDR3 loop spans 12 amino acids. V dropped 2 bases and J dropped 6 bases, with 8 bases sitting between them. In DNA form, the CDR3 reads TGTGCCAGCAGCTTAATGGGGGGCGAGCAGTACTTC. Translation gives CASSLMGGEQYF.

The rearrangement links TRBV27 to TRBJ2-5, with D perhaps TRBD2 (6 bases). CDR3 length equals 12 residues. Trimming removed 8 bases at V and 7 bases at J, with 14 bases between. Germline V gene sequence: CDR1 MNHEY, CDR2 SMNVEV (reference sequence). This CDR3 is CASRTGGGTQYF. DNA of the CDR3: TGTGCCAGCCGTACTGGGGGAGGGACCCAGTACTTC.

This rearrangement joins TRBV19 to TRBJ1-5; TRBD1 might be the D (5 bases). Trimming left V 8 bases short and J 3 bases short, with 11 bases between. The germline V gene encodes CDR1 LNHDA and CDR2 SQIVND (reference sequence). The CDR3 is made up of 13 amino acids. CDR3 protein: CASGGKVNQPQHF. The CDR3 DNA follows: TGTGCCAGTGGGGGGAAGGTCAATCAGCCCCAGCATTTT. The full variable domain, rest sourced from reference TRBV19 and TRBJ1-5, is DGGITQSPKYLFRKEGQNVTLSCEQNLNHDAMYWYRQDPGQGLRLIYYSQIVNDFQKGDIAEGYSVSREKKESFPLTVTSAQKNPTAFYLCASGGKVNQPQHFGDGTRLSIL.

This clone has just one count. The genes are TRBV28 and TRBJ1-2, with 10 bases identical to TRBD1. V shed 8 bases, J shed 3 bases, and the junction held 6 bases outside the gene matches. The CDR3 has 14 residues. CDR1 is MDHEN, CDR2 SYDVKM, per germline. The CDR3 loop is CASLIGTGDYGYTF. DNA of the CDR3: TGTGCCAGCCTGATCGGGACAGGGGACTATGGCTACACCTTC.

The genes are TRBV19 and TRBJ1-2; D not resolved. Deletions cut 2 bases from V and 7 bases from J, with 8 bases between. The CDR3 loop spans 12 amino acids. Germline V lookup: CDR1 LNHDA, CDR2 SQIVND (reference sequence). CDR3 residues: CASSISRGGYTF. The CDR3 DNA reads as TGTGCCAGTAGTATAAGCCGGGGTGGCTACACCTTC.

This rearrangement joins TRBV28 to TRBJ2-7; 10 bases are a match to TRBD2. The trim removed 5 bases at V and 0 bases at J, leaving 4 bases unmatched. This CDR3 has 15 amino acids. Germline loops: CDR1 MDHEN, CDR2 SYDVKM. The CDR3 spells CASSPIAGGSYEQYF. The CDR3 nucleotides read TGTGCCAGCAGTCCTATAGCGGGAGGCTCCTACGAGCAGTACTTC.

This sequence joins TRBV2 and TRBJ1-2, with 10 positions matching TRBD1. CDR1 is SNHLY, CDR2 FYNNEI, per germline. This CDR3 has 14 residues. V gave up 7 bases and J gave up 6 bases; unmatched junction bases: 8. This CDR3 reads CASTTGTGDNGYTF. The CDR3 DNA reads TGTGCCAGCACTACAGGGACAGGGGATAATGGCTACACCTTC.

The chain joins TRBV19 to TRBJ2-7, with 7 nucleotides matching TRBD2. CDR3 length: 16 residues. The V gene's germline CDR1 is LNHDA and CDR2 SQIVND (reference sequence). V lost 1 base and J lost 0; bases outside the gene matches: 6. Here the CDR3 reads CASSIGGVAGSYEQYF. CDR3 in DNA: TGTGCCAGTAGTATAGGGGGGGTAGCGGGCTCCTACGAGCAGTACTTC.

V and J are TRBV28 and TRBJ1-2, with D tentatively TRBD1 (5 bases). The CDR3 covers 16 residues. Trimming shortened V by 4 bases and J by 3 bases, and 18 bases separated the two germline ends. Germline assignment: CDR1 MDHEN and CDR2 SYDVKM. The CDR3 reads CASSSPGGVRDYGYTF. CDR3 DNA: TGTGCCAGCAGTTCCCCAGGAGGGGTACGGGACTATGGCTACACCTTC.

This clone was seen a single time. The chain links TRBV6-5 to TRBJ1-1, with 8 bases identical to TRBD1. The CDR3 covers 13 residues. V was clipped by 6 bases and J by 4 bases; unmatched bases: 4. The germline CDR1 and CDR2 sequences are MNHEY and SVGAGI. The CDR3 bases are TGTGCCAGCAGGGGACAGGTGGGCACTGAAGCTTTCTTT. Residues: CASRGQVGTEAFF.

The chain joins TRBV7-8 to TRBJ2-5; 11 nucleotides match TRBD2. The germline V gene encodes CDR1 SGHVS and CDR2 FQNEAQ. This CDR3 has 16 amino acids. With 5 bases clipped from V and 1 base from J, the junction kept 6 bases outside the gene matches. The CDR3 here is CASSALAGGPQETQYF. CDR3 nucleotides: TGTGCCAGCAGCGCCTTAGCGGGAGGGCCCCAAGAGACCCAGTACTTC.

The gene calls are TRBV6-5 and TRBJ1-1, with D maybe TRBD1 (5 bases). This CDR3 has 15 residues. Trimming left V 0 bases short and J 6 bases short, with 14 bases between. Germline V gene lookup returns CDR1 MNHEY and CDR2 SVGAGI. The CDR3 DNA is TGTGCCAGCAGTTACTCGGGCGCGGGGGAGGCTGAAGCTTTCTTT. Protein: CASSYSGAGEAEAFF.

This chain links TRBV5-4 with TRBJ2-7; 9 bases agree with TRBD2. Per germline, CDR1 SGHNT and CDR2 YYREEE (reference sequence). Trimming at V came to 3 bases and at J to 8 bases, leaving 12 bases not matched to a gene. The CDR3 consists of 15 residues. CDR3 sequence reads: CASSSALGAGGQQYF. CDR3 nucleotide sequence: TGTGCCAGCAGCTCCGCGTTGGGAGCGGGGGGACAGCAGTACTTC.

Notes on this clone: The sample carries other DNA sequences with the same CDR3. The chain uses TRBV18 and TRBJ1-1; no firm D call. V was shortened by 3 bases and J by 1 base, with 3 bases between the two germline ends. The CDR3 spans 12 residues. Germline CDR1 reads KGHSH; CDR2 reads LQKENI. The CDR3 protein is CASSPRNTEAFF. CDR3 sequence (DNA): TGTGCCAGCTCACCCCGGAACACTGAAGCTTTCTTT.

This clone was detected only a few times. This chain connects TRBV2 to TRBJ1-1, with 8 bases identical to TRBD1. The CDR3 sequence is 12 residues long. The germline V gene has CDR1 SNHLY and CDR2 FYNNEI. Unmatched junction bases numbered 1, after V lost 9 bases and J lost 1 base. For the CDR3, the DNA is TGTGCCAGTGGACAGGGGAACACTGAAGCTTTCTTT. Protein sequence: CASGQGNTEAFF.

The chain links TRBV6-5 to TRBJ2-2, with 10 bases lining up with TRBD1. The CDR3 consists of 14 residues. Germline CDR1 MNHEY, CDR2 SVGAGI. The junction had 1 base not matched to a gene; V was cut back by 5 bases and J by 4 bases. The CDR3 loop reads CASSRTGGTGELFF. The CDR3, as DNA: TGTGCCAGCAGTAGGACAGGGGGCACCGGGGAGCTGTTTTTT.

This clone was observed a few times. This chain's CDR3 is CASSSTGGVGSPLHF. In nucleotides, the CDR3 is TGTGCCAGCAGCTCGACAGGGGGCGTGGGTTCACCCCTCCACTTT. J is TRBJ1-6 and V is TRBV7-3, with TRBD1 matching 10 bases. Losses at the gene ends were 4 bases for V and 9 bases for J; bases not matched to a gene: 6. Germline V lookup: CDR1 SGHTA, CDR2 FQGTGA. This CDR3 spans 15 amino acids.

J is TRBJ2-7 and V is TRBV28; tentative D call: TRBD1 (6 bases). Trimming cost V 6 bases and J 2 bases, with 17 bases left between them. This CDR3 contains 15 residues. CDR1 is MDHEN and CDR2 is SYDVKM in the germline V gene. The CDR3 nucleotides read TGTGCCAGCAGCTCACCAGGGGACAATGCCTACGAGCAGTACTTC. It encodes CASSSPGDNAYEQYF.

The rearrangement uses TRBV5-1 and TRBJ2-1; 7 bases fit TRBD1. This CDR3 region has 16 residues. The V and J ends lost 4 bases and 3 bases, in that order; junction bases with no gene match: 10. CDR1 is SGHRS and CDR2 is YFSETQ in the germline V gene. This CDR3 reads CASSTKTGKSYNEQFF. The CDR3 DNA sequence: TGCGCCAGCAGCACCAAGACAGGGAAGAGCTACAATGAGCAGTTCTTC.